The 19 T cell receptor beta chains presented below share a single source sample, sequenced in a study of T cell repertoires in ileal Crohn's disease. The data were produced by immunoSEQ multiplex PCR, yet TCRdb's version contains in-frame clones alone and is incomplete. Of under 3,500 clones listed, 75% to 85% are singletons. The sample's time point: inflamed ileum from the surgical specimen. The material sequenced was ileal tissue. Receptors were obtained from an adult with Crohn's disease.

The CDR3 is CASSPLLADYNEQFF. DNA for the CDR3: TGTGCCAGCAGCCCCTTACTAGCGGACTACAATGAGCAGTTCTTC. V and J are TRBV7-3 and TRBJ2-1; 8 nucleotides align to TRBD2. CDR3 size: 15 residues. CDR1 SGHTA and CDR2 FQGTGA come from the germline V gene. J lost 3 bases, V lost 5 bases, and 6 bases had no gene match. Filled out from reference TRBV7-3 and TRBJ2-1, the complete variable domain reads GAGVSQTPSNKVTEKGKYVELRCDPISGHTALYWYRQSLGQGPEFLIYFQGTGAADDSGLPNDRFFAVRPEGSVSTLKIQRTERGDSAVYLCASSPLLADYNEQFFGPGTRLTVL.

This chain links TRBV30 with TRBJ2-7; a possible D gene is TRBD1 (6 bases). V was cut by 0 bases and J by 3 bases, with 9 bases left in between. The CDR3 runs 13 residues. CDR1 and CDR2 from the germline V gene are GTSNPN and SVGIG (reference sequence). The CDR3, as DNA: TGTGCCTGGAGTGTACAGGGTGGCTACGAGCAGTACTTC. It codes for CAWSVQGGYEQYF.

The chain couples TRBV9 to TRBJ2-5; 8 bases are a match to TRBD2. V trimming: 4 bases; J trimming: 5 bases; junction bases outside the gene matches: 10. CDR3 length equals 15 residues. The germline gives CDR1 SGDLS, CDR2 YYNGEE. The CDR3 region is CASSTMGLVGETQYF. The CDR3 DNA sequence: TGTGCCAGCAGCACCATGGGACTAGTGGGGGAGACCCAGTACTTC.

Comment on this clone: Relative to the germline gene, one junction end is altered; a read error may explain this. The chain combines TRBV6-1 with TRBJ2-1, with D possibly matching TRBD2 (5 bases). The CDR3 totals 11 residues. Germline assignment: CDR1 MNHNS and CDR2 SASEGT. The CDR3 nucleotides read TGTGCCAGCGGTGAGAGGGCCGGGCAGTTCTTC. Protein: CASGERAGQFF.

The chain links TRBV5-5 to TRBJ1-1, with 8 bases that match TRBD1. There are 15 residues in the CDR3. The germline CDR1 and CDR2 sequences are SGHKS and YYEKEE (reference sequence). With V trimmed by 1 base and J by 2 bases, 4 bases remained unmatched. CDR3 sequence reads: CASSLSGGGNTEAFF. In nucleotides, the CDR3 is TGTGCCAGCAGCTTGTCAGGGGGCGGTAACACTGAAGCTTTCTTT.

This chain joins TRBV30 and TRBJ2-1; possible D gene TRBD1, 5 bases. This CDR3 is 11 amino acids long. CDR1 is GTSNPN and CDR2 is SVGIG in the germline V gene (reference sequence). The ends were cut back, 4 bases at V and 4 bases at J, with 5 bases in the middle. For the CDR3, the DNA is TGTGCCTGGACAGGGTACAATGAGCAGTTCTTC. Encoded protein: CAWTGYNEQFF.

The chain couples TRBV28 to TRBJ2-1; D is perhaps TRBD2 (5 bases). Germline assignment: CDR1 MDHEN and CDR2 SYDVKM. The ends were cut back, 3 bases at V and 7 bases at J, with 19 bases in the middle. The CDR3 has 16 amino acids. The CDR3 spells CASSFAGLQEGNEQFF. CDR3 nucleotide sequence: TGTGCCAGCAGTTTCGCGGGCCTCCAAGAAGGGAATGAGCAGTTCTTC.

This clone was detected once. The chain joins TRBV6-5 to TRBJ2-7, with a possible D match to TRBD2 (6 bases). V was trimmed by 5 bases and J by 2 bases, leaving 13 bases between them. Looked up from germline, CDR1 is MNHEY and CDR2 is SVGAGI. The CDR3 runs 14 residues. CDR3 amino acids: CASSPGDLPYEQYF. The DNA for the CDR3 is TGTGCCAGCAGTCCTGGGGACTTACCCTACGAGCAGTACTTC.

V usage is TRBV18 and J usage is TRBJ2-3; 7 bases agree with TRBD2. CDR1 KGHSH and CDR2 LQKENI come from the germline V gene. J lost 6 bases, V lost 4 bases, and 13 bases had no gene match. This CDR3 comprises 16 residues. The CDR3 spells CASSRLRETGADTQYF. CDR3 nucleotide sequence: TGTGCCAGCTCACGGCTGCGGGAGACCGGCGCTGATACGCAGTATTTT.

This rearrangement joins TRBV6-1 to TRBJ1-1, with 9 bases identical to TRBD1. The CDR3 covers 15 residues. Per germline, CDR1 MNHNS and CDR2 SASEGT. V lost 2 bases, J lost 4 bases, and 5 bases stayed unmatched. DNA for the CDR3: TGTGCCAGCAGTGAACCCGTGACAGGGGGCACTGAAGCTTTCTTT. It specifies CASSEPVTGGTEAFF.

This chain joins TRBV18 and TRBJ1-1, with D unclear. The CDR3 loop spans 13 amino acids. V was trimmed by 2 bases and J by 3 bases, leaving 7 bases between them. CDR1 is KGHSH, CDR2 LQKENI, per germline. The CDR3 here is CASSPRRDTEAFF. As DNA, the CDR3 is TGTGCCAGCTCACCAAGGAGGGACACTGAAGCTTTCTTT.

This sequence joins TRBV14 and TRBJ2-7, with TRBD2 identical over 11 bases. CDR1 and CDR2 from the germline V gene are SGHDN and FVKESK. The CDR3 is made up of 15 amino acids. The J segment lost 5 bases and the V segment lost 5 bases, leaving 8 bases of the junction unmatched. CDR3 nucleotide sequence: TGTGCCAGCAGCGACACTAGCGGGAGTGCCCACGAGCAGTACTTC. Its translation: CASSDTSGSAHEQYF.

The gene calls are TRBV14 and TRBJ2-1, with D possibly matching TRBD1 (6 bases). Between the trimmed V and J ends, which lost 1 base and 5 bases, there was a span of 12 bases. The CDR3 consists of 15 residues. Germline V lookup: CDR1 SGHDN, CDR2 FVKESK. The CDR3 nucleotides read TGTGCCAGCAGCCAAGCACAGGGATTGAACAATGAGCAGTTCTTC. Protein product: CASSQAQGLNNEQFF. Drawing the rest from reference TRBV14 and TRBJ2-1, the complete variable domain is EAGVTQFPSHSVIEKGQTVTLRCDPISGHDNLYWYRRVMGKEIKFLLHFVKESKQDESGMPNNRFLAERTGGTYSTLKVQPAELEDSGVYFCASSQAQGLNNEQFFGPGTRLTVL.

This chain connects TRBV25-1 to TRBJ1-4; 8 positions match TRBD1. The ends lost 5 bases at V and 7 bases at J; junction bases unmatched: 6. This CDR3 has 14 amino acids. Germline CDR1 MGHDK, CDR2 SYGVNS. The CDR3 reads CASSRTGNGEKLFF. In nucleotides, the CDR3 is TGTGCCAGCAGTCGGACAGGGAACGGTGAAAAACTGTTTTTT.

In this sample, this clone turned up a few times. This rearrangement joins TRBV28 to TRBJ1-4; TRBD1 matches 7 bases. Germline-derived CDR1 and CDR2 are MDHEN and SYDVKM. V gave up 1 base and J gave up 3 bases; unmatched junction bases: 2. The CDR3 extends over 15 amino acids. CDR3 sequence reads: CASSLYGQANEKLFF. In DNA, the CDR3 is TGTGCCAGCAGTTTATACGGACAGGCTAATGAAAAACTGTTTTTT.

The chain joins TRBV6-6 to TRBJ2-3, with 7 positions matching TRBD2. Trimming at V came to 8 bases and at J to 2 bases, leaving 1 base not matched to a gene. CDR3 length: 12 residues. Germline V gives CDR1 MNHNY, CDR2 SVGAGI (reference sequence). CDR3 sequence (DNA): TGTGCCAGCCTAGCGGACACAGATACGCAGTATTTT. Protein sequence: CASLADTDTQYF.

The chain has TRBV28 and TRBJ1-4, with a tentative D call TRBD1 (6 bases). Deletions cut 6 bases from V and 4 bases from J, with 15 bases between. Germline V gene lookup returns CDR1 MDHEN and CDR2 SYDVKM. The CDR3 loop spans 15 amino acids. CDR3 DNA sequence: TGTGCCAGCAGAGCCCGGACAGCCGATAATGAAAAACTGTTTTTT. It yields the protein CASRARTADNEKLFF.

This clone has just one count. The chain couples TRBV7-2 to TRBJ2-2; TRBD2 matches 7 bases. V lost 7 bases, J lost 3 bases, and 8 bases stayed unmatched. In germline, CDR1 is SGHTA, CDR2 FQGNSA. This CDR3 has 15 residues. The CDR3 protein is CASMPPSGHTGELFF. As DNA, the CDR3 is TGTGCCAGCATGCCACCTAGCGGACACACCGGGGAGCTGTTTTTT.

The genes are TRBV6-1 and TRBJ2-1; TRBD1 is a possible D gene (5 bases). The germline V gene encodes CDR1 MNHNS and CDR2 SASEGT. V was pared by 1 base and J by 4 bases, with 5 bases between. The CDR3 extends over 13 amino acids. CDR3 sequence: CASSEGTYNEQFF. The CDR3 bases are TGTGCCAGCAGTGAAGGGACATACAATGAGCAGTTCTTC.